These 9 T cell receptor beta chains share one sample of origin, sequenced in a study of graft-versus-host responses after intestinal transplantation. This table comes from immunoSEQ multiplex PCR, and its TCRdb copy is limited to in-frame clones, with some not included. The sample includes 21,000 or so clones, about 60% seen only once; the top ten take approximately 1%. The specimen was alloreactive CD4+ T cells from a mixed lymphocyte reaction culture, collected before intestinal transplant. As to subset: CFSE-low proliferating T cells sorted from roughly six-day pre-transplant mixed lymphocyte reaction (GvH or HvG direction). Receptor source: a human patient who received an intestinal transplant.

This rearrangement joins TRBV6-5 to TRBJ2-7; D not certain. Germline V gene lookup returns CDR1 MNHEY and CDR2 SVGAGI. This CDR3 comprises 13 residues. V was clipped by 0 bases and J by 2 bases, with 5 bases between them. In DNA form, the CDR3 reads TGTGCCAGCAGTTACTCGAACACCTACGAGCAGTACTTC. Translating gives CASSYSNTYEQYF.

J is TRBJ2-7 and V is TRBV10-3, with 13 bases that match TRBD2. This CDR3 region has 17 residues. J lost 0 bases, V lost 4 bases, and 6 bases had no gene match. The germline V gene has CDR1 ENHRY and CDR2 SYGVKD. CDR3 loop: CAISATSGRPSSYEQYF. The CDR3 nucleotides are TGTGCCATCAGTGCGACTAGCGGGAGGCCGAGCTCCTACGAGCAGTACTTC.

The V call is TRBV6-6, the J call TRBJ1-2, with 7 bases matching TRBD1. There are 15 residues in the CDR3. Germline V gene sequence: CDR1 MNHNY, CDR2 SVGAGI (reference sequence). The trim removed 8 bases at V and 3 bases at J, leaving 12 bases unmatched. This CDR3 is CASVRQGVGDYGYTF. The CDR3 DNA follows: TGTGCCAGCGTTAGGCAGGGGGTTGGTGACTATGGCTACACCTTC.

The CDR3 loop is CSVGASNSYNEQFF. DNA for the CDR3: TGCAGCGTTGGAGCGAGTAACTCCTACAATGAGCAGTTCTTC. The chain employs TRBV29-1 and TRBJ2-1, with unresolved D. The V and J ends lost 4 bases and 0 bases respectively, with 10 bases between them. The CDR3 is 14 residues long. CDR1 SQVTM and CDR2 ANQGSEA come from the germline V gene.

The CDR3 spells CASSLGGGSTDTQYF. The CDR3 bases are TGTGCCAGCAGCTTGGGCGGGGGTAGCACAGATACGCAGTATTTT. This chain joins TRBV5-8 and TRBJ2-3, with 7 positions matching TRBD2. The CDR3 sequence is 15 residues long. Trimming took 0 bases from V and 0 from J; bases not matched to a gene: 1. CDR1 SGHTS and CDR2 YDEGEE come from the germline V gene.

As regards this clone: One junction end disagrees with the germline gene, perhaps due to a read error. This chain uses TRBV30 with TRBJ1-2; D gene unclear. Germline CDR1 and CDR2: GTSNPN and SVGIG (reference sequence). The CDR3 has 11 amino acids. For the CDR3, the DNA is TGTGCCTGGAGTGTTTTCGAATTGACATACTTC. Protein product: CAWSVFELTYF.

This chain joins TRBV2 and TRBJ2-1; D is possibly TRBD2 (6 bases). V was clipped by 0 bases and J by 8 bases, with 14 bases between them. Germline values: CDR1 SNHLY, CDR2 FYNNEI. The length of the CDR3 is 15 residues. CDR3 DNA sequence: TGTGCCAGCAGTGAAGCTGGGCTAGCGCGGGATGAGCAGTTCTTC. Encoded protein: CASSEAGLARDEQFF.

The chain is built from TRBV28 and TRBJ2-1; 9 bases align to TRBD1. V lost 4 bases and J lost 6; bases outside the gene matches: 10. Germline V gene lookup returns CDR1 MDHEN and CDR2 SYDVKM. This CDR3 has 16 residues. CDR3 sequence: CASSWGSAGQGNEQFF. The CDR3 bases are TGTGCCAGCAGTTGGGGCTCAGCGGGACAGGGCAATGAGCAGTTCTTC.

The DNA for the CDR3 is TGTGCCAGCAGTTACTCGACACCGGGGAACTATGGCTACACCTTC. Its protein is CASSYSTPGNYGYTF. The J gene is TRBJ1-2, the V gene TRBV6-5; D gene unclear. With 0 bases removed from V and 2 bases from J, the gap between germline ends came to 10 bases. The CDR3 extends over 15 amino acids. Germline V lookup: CDR1 MNHEY, CDR2 SVGAGI.